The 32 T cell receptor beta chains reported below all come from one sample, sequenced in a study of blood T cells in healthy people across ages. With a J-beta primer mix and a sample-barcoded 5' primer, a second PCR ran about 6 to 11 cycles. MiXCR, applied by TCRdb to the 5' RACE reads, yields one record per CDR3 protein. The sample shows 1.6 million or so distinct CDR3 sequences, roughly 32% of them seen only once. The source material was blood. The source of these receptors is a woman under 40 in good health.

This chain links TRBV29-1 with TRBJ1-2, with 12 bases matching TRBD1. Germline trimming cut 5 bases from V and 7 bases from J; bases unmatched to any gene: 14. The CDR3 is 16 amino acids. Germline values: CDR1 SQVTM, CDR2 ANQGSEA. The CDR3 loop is CSVQGDRGQSSSGYTF. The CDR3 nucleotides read TGCAGCGTTCAGGGGGACAGGGGGCAGTCATCGTCTGGCTACACCTTC.

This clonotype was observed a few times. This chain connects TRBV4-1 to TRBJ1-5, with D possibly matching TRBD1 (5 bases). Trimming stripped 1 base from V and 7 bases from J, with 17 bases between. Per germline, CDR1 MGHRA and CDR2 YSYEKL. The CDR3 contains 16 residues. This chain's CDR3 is CASSQVLRDLQQPQHF. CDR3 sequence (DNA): TGCGCCAGCAGCCAAGTTCTACGGGACCTCCAGCAGCCCCAGCATTTT.

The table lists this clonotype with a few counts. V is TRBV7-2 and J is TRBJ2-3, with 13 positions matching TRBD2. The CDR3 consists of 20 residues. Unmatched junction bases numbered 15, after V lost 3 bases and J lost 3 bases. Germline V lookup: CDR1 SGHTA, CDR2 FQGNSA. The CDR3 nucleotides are TGTGCCAGCAGCTTGATGGGACTAGCGGGATTCTCCTCAGTAACAGATACGCAGTATTTT. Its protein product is CASSLMGLAGFSSVTDTQYF.

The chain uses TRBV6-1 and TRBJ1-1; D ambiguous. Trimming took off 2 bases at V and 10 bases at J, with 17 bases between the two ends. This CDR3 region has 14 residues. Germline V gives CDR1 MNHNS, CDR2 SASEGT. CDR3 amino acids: CASSEPFGTWVAFF. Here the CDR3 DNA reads TGTGCCAGCAGTGAACCCTTTGGAACCTGGGTAGCTTTCTTT.

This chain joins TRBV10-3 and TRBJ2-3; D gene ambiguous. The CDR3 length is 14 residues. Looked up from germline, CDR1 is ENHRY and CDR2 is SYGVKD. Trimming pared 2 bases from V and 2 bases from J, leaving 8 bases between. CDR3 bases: TGTGCCATCAGTGAGGGTTCAGTCACAGATACGCAGTATTTT. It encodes CAISEGSVTDTQYF.

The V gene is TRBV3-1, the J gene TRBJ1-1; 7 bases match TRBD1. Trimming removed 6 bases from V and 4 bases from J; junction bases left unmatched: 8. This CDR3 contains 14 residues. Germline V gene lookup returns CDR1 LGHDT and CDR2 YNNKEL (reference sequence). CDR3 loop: CASRKTGKATEAFF. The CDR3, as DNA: TGTGCCAGCAGAAAGACAGGGAAGGCCACTGAAGCTTTCTTT. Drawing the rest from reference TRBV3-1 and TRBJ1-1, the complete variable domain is DTAVSQTPKYLVTQMGNDKSIKCEQNLGHDTMYWYKQDSKKFLKIMFSYNNKELIINETVPNRFSPKSPDKAHLNLHINSLELGDSAVYFCASRKTGKATEAFFGQGTRLTVV.

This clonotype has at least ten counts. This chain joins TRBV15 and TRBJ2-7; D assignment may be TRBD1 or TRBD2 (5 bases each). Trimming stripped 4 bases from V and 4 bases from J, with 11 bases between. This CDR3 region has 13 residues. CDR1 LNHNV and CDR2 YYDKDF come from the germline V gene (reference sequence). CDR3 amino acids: CATSTLEGYEQYF. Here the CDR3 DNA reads TGTGCCACCAGCACGCTAGAGGGGTACGAGCAGTACTTC.

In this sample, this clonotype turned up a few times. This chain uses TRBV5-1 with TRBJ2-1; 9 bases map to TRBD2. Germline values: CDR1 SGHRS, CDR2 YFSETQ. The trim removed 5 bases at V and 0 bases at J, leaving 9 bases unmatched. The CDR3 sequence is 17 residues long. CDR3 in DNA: TGCGCCAGCAGATCCTTAGCGGGGGAGACCTCCTACAATGAGCAGTTCTTC. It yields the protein CASRSLAGETSYNEQFF. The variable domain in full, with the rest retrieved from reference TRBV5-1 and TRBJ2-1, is KAGVTQTPRYLIKTRGQQVTLSCSPISGHRSVSWYQQTPGQGLQFLFEYFSETQRNKGNFPGRFSGRQFSNSRSEMNVSTLELGDSALYLCASRSLAGETSYNEQFFGPGTRLTVL.

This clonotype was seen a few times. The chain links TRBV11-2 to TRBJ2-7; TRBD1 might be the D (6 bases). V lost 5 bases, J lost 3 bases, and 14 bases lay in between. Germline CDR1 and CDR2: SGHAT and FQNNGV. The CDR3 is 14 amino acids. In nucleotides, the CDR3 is TGTGCCAGCAGCAAACGGACAGAGATCTACGAGCAGTACTTC. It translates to CASSKRTEIYEQYF.

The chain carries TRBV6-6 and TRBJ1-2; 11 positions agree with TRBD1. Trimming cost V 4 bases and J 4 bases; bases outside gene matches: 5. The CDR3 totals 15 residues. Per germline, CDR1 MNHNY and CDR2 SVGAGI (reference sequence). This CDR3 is CASSLPGQGGYGYTF. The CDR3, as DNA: TGTGCCAGCAGTTTACCGGGACAGGGGGGCTATGGCTACACCTTC.

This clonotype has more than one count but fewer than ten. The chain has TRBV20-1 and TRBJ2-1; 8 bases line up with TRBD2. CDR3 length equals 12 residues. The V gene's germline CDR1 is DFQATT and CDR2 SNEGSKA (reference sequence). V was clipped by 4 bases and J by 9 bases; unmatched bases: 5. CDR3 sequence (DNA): TGCAGTGCTACTGATGGGACTAGTGAGCAGTTCTTC. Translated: CSATDGTSEQFF.

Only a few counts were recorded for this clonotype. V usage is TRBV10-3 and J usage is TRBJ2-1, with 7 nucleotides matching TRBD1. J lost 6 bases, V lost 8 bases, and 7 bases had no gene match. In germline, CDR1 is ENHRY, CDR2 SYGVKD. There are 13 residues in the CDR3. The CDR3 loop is CAIRDDRANEQFF. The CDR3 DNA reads TGTGCCATCCGGGACGACAGGGCCAATGAGCAGTTCTTC.

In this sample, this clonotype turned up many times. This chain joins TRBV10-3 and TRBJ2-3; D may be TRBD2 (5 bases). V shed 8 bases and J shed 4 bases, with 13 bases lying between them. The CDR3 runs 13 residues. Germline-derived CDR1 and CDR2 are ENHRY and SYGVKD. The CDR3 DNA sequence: TGTGCCATCTATGAGGGTATGGCAGATACGCAGTATTTT. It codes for CAIYEGMADTQYF.

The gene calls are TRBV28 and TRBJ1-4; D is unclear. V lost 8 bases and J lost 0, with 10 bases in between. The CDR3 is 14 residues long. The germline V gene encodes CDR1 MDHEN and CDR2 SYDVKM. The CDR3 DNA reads TGTGCCAGCGGCGATCAAGCAACTAATGAAAAACTGTTTTTT. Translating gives CASGDQATNEKLFF.

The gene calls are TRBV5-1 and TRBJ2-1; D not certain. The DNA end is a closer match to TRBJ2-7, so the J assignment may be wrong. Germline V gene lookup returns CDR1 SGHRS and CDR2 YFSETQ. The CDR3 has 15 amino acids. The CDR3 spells CASSLAAGGDYEQYF. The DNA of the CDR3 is TGCGCCAGCAGCTTGGCCGCCGGTGGGGATTACGAGCAGTACTTC.

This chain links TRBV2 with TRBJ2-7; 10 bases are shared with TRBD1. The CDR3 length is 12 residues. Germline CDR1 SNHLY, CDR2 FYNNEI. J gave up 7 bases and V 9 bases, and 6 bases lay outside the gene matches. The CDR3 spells CARGTGVGEQYF. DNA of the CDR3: TGTGCCAGGGGGACAGGGGTAGGAGAGCAGTACTTC. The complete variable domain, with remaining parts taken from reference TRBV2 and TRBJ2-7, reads EPEVTQTPSHQVTQMGQEVILRCVPISNHLYFYWYRQILGQKVEFLVSFYNNEISEKSEIFDDQFSVERPDGSNFTLKIRSTKLEDSAMYFCARGTGVGEQYFGPGTRLTVT.

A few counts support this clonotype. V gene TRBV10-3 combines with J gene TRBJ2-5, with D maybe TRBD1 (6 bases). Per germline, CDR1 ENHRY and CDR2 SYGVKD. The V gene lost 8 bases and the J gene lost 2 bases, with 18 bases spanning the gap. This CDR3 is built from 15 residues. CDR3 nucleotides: TGTGCCATCTCGTGGACGATTGGGACACAAGAGACCCAGTACTTC. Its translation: CAISWTIGTQETQYF.

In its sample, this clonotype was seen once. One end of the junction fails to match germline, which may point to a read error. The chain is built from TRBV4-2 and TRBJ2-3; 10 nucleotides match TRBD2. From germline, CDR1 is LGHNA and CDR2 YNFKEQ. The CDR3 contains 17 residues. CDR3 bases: TGTACCAGCAGCCAAGGCCTAGCGGGGGCCGGTCGGGATACGCAGTATTTT. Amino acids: CTSSQGLAGAGRDTQYF.

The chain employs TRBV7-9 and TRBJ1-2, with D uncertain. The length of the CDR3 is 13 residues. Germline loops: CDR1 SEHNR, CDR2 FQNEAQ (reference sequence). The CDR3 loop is CAMDGSANYGYTF. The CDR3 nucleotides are TGTGCGATGGACGGGTCAGCTAACTATGGCTACACCTTC.

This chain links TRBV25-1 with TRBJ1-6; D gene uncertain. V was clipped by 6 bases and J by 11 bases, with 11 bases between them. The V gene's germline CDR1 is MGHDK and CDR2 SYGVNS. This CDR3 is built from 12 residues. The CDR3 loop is CASSAGRAPLHF. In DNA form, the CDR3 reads TGTGCCAGCAGCGCCGGGAGGGCACCCCTCCACTTT.

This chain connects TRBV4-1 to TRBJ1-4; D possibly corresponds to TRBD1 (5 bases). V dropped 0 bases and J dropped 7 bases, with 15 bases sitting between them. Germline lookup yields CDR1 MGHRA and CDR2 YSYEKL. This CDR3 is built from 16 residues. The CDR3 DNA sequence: TGCGCCAGCAGCCAAGATTACCTTAGAGGGGTTGAAAAACTGTTTTTT. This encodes CASSQDYLRGVEKLFF.

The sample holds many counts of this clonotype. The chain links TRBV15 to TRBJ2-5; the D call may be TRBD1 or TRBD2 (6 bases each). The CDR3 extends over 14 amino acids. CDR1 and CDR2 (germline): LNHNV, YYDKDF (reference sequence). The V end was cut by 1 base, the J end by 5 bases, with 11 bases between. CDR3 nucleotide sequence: TGTGCCACCAGCAGAGTGGGGGGCAGGGAGACCCAGTACTTC. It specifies CATSRVGGRETQYF. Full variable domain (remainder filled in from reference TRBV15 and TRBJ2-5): DAMVIQNPRYQVTQFGKPVTLSCSQTLNHNVMYWYQQKSSQAPKLLFHYYDKDFNNEADTPDNFQSRRPNTSFCFLDIRSPGLGDTAMYLCATSRVGGRETQYFGPGTRLLVL.

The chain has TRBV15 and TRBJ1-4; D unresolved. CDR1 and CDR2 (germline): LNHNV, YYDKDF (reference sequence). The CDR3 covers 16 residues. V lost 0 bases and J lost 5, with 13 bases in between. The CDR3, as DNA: TGTGCCACCAGCAGAGATCGAAGGATTTCAAATGAAAAACTGTTTTTT. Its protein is CATSRDRRISNEKLFF.

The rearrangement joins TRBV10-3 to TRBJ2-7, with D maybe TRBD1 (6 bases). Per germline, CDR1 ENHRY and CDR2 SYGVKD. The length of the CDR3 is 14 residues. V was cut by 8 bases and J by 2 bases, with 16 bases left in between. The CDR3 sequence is CAIGGTGTTYEQYF. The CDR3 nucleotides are TGTGCCATCGGTGGGACCGGGACAACCTACGAGCAGTACTTC.

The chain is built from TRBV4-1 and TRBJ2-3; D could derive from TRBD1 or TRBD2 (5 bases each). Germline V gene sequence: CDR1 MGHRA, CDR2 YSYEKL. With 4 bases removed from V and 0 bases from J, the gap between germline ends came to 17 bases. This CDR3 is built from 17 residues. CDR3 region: CASSPRDPGGSTDTQYF. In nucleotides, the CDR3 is TGCGCCAGCAGCCCCCGGGACCCGGGTGGTAGCACAGATACGCAGTATTTT.

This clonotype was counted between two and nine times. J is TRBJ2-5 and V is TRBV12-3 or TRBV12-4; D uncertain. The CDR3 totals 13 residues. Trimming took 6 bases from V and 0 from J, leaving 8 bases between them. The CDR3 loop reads CASSPTNQETQYF. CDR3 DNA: TGTGCCAGCAGCCCTACAAACCAAGAGACCCAGTACTTC.

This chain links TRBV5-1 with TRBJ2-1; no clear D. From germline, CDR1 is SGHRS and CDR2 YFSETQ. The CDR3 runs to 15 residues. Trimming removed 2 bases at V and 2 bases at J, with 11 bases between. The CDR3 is CASSFAVVAYNEQFF. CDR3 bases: TGCGCCAGCAGCTTCGCTGTAGTTGCCTACAATGAGCAGTTCTTC.

This CDR3 is CASSSGTPRSTDTQYF. In DNA, the CDR3 is TGTGCCAGCAGCTCAGGGACACCCCGTAGCACAGATACGCAGTATTTT. The chain recombines TRBV7-9 with TRBJ2-3; D might be TRBD1 (6 bases). Trimming took 4 bases from V and 0 from J, leaving 14 bases between them. The germline V gene has CDR1 SEHNR and CDR2 FQNEAQ (reference sequence). The CDR3 has 16 residues.

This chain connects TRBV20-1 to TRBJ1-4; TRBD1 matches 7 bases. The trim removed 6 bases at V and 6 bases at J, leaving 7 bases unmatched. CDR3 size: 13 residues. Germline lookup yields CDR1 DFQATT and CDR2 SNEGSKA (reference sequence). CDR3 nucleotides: TGCAGTGCAGGAGGGCAGGGGGATGAAAAACTGTTTTTT. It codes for CSAGGQGDEKLFF.

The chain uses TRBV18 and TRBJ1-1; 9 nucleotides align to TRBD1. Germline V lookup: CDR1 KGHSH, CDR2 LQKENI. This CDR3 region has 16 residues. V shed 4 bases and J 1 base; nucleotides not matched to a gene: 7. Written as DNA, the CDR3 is TGTGCCAGCTCACTTAGACAACAGGGGGCGAACACTGAAGCTTTCTTT. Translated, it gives CASSLRQQGANTEAFF. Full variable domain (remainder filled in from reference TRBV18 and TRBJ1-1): NAGVMQNPRHLVRRRGQEARLRCSPMKGHSHVYWYRQLPEEGLKFMVYLQKENIIDESGMPKERFSAEFPKEGPSILRIQQVVRGDSAAYFCASSLRQQGANTEAFFGQGTRLTVV.

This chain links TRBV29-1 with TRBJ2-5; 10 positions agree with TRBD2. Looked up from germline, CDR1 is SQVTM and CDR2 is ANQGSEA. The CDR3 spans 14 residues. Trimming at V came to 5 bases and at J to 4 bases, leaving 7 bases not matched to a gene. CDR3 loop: CSVRSGGAGETQYF. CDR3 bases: TGCAGCGTTCGGAGCGGGGGGGCAGGAGAGACCCAGTACTTC.

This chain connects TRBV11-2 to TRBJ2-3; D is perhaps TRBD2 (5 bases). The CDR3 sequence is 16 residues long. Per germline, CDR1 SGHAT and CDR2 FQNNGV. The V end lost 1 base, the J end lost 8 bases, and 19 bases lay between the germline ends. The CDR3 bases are TGTGCCAGCAGCTTAGCAGGCCAACCCCTAGGAGGTACGCAGTATTTT. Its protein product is CASSLAGQPLGGTQYF.